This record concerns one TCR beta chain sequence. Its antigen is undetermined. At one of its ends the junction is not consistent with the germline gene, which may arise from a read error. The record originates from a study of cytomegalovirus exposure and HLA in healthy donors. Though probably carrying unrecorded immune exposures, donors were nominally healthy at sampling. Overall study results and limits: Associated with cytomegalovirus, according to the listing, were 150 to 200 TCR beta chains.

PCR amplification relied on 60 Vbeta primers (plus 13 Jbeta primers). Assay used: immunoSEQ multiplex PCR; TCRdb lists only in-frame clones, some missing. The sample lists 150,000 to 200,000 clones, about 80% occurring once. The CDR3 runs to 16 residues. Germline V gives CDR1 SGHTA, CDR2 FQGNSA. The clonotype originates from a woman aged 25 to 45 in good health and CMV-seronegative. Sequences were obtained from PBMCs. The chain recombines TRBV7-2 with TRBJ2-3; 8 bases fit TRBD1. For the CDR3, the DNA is TGTGCCAGCAGCTCCGACAGGGGCTCCTTCACAAATACGCAGTATTTT. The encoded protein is CASSSDRGSFTNTQYF.